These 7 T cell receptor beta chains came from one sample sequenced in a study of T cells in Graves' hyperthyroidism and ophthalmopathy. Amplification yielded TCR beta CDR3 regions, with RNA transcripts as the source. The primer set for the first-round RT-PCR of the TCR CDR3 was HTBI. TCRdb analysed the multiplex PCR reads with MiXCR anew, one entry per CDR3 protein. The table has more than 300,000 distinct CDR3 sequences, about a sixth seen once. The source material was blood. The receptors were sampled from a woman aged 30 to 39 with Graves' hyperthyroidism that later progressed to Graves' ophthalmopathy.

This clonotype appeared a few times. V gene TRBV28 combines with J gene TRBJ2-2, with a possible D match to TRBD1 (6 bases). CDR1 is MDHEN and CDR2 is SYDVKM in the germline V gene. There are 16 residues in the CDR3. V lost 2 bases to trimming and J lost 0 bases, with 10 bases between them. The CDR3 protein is CASSLKRTANTGELFF. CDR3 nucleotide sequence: TGTGCCAGCAGTTTAAAGAGGACAGCGAACACCGGGGAGCTGTTTTTT.

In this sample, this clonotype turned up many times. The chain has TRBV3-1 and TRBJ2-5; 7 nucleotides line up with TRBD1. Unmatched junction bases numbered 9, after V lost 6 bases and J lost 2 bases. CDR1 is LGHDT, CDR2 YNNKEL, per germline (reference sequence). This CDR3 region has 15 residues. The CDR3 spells CASSRRRDRQETQYF. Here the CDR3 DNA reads TGTGCCAGCAGTAGACGCCGGGACAGACAAGAGACCCAGTACTTC.

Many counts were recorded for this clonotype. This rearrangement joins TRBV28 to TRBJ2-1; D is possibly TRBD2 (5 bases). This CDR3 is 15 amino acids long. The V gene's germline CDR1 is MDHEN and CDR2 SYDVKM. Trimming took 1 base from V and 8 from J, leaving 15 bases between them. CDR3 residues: CASSLSSGIRDEQFF. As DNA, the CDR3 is TGTGCCAGCAGTTTATCTTCGGGAATTAGGGATGAGCAGTTCTTC.

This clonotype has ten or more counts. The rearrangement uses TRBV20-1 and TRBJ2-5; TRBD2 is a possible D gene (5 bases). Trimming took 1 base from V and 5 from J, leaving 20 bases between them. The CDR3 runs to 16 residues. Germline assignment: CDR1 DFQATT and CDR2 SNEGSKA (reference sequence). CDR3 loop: CSARGKRTRPRETQYF. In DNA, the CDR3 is TGCAGTGCTAGAGGGAAGCGGACCCGACCCCGGGAGACCCAGTACTTC.

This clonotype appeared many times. The DNA of the CDR3 is TGTGCCAGCAGTTACTCGCTGGGAGGCACAGATACGCAGTATTTT. Its protein is CASSYSLGGTDTQYF. The rearrangement joins TRBV6-5 to TRBJ2-3, with a possible D match to TRBD2 (5 bases). Germline V gene data show CDR1 as MNHEY and CDR2 as SVGAGI. The CDR3 has 15 amino acids. V was trimmed by 0 bases and J by 1 base, leaving 8 bases between them.

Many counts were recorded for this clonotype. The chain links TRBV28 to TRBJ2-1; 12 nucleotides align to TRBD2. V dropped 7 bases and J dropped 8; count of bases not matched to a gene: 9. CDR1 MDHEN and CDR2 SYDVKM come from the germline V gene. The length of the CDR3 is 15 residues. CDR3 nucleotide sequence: TGTGCCAGCAAGCGGACTAGCGGGGATATATATGAGCAGTTCTTC. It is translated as CASKRTSGDIYEQFF.

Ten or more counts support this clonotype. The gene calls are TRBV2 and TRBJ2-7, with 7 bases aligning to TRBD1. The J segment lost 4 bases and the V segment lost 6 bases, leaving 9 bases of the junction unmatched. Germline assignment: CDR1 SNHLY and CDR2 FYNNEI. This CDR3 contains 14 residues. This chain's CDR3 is CASRSPGTAYEQYF. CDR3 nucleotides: TGTGCCAGCAGGTCCCCCGGGACAGCATACGAGCAGTACTTC.